The T cell receptor beta chain described here comes from a study of CD8+CD57+ T cells in acquired aplastic anemia. Background on the study: The study obtained an average of around 3.4 ug of DNA from sorted CD4+ and CD8+ cells. General study results and limits: The study identified around 28 CD8+ CDR3 sequences shared by patients and controls.

Patients chosen for sequencing had CD8+CD57+ cells that had expanded, as shown by flow cytometry. Blood was sampled before the patients had received any therapy. V was cut by 5 bases and J by 4 bases, with 20 bases left in between. This CDR3 comprises 16 residues. Germline CDR1 MDHEN, CDR2 SYDVKM. Remarks on this clonotype: The antigen remains undetermined.

Template material for TCR beta VDJ and CDR3 profiling consisted of genomic DNA. In TCRdb, the reads were re-called with MiXCR into one record per CDR3 protein. This sample has about 200,000 distinct CDR3 sequences; less than 75% occur once, and the top ten carry roughly three fifths. The sample taken for sequencing was sorted CD4+, CD8+, or CD8+CD57+ T cells (not recorded which) from PBMCs. This clonotype originated in a human donor with aplastic anemia. The chain links TRBV28 to TRBJ1-2; D remains unclear. This CDR3 reads CASSLGGREVGYGYTF. CDR3 in DNA: TGTGCCAGCAGTCTTGGAGGAAGGGAAGTAGGCTATGGCTACACCTTC.